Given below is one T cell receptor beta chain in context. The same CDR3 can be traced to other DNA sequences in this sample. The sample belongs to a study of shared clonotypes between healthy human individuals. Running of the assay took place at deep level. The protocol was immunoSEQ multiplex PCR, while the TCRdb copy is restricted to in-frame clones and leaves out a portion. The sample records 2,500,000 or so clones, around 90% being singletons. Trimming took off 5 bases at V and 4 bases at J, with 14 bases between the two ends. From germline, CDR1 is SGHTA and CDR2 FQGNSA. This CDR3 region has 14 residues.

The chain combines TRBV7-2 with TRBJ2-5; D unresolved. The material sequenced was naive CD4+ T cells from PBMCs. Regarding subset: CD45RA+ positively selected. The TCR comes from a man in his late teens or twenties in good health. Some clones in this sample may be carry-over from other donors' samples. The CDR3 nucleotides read TGTGCCAGCAGCCCCCCAGGACGCAGAGAGACCCAGTACTTC. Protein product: CASSPPGRRETQYF. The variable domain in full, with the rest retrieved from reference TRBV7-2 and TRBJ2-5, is GAGVSQSPSNKVTEKGKDVELRCDPISGHTALYWYRQSLGQGLEFLIYFQGNSAPDKSGLPSDRFSAERTGGSVSTLTIQRTQQEDSAVYLCASSPPGRRETQYFGPGTRLLVL.